These T cell receptor beta chains were read from a single sample in a study of yellow fever vaccine responses in identical twins. TCRdb analysed the RT-PCR reads with MiXCR anew, one entry per CDR3 protein. The sample holds 2,000 or so distinct CDR3 sequences, about a third seen once. The material sequenced was T cells from blood (PBMCs), unsorted or a sorted subset (not recorded which), taken before or after yellow fever vaccination (not recorded which). These receptor sequences come from a young woman who received the yellow fever vaccine. CDR3s include the opening cysteine and the closing phenylalanine or tryptophan. D genes are given only for firm matches. Clone size, where shown, is once, few, many, or a class for clones that have expanded.

d_call: -
v_call: TRBV6-8
j_call: TRBJ2-1
clone_size: few
cdr3_nt: TGTGCCAGCAGTTCCTCCTCCGGGGGATCCTACAATGAGCAGTTCTTC
cdr3_aa: CASSSSSGGSYNEQFF

d_call: -
v_call: TRBV11-1
j_call: TRBJ2-1
clone_size: -
cdr3_nt: TGTGCCAGCAGCTTAGCGGGAACCTACAATGAGCAGTTCTTC
cdr3_aa: CASSLAGTYNEQFF

d_call: -
v_call: TRBV7-2
j_call: TRBJ2-1
clone_size: -
cdr3_nt: TGTGCCAGCAGCTTAGCGGGACATCCCAATGAGCAGTTCTTC
cdr3_aa: CASSLAGHPNEQFF

d_call: -
v_call: TRBV5-1
j_call: TRBJ1-1
clone_size: few
cdr3_nt: TGCGCCAGCAGCACGAGACGGGGCACTGAAGCTTTCTTT
cdr3_aa: CASSTRRGTEAFF

d_call: -
v_call: TRBV20-1
j_call: TRBJ2-7
clone_size: -
cdr3_nt: TGCAGTGCTAGTCCCCCCCGCGCGACCTACGAGCAGTACTTC
cdr3_aa: CSASPPRATYEQYF

d_call: TRBD2
v_call: TRBV15
j_call: TRBJ2-1
clone_size: few
cdr3_nt: TGTGCCACCAGCCTAGCGGGTACATCCAATGAGCAGTTCTTC
cdr3_aa: CATSLAGTSNEQFF

d_call: -
v_call: TRBV11-3
j_call: TRBJ2-3
clone_size: few
cdr3_nt: TGTGCCAGCAGCTTAGAAGGACACCCCACAGATACGCAGTATTTT
cdr3_aa: CASSLEGHPTDTQYF

d_call: TRBD1
v_call: TRBV7-9
j_call: TRBJ2-6
clone_size: -
cdr3_nt: TGTGCCAGCAGCCGACAGGGTCTCTCTGGGGCCAACGTCCTGACTTTC
cdr3_aa: CASSRQGLSGANVLTF

d_call: TRBD1
v_call: TRBV27
j_call: TRBJ1-6
clone_size: -
cdr3_nt: TGTGCCAGCAGTTTGGGGACAGGACCCTATCCCCTCCACTTT
cdr3_aa: CASSLGTGPYPLHF

d_call: -
v_call: TRBV14
j_call: TRBJ1-2
clone_size: few
cdr3_nt: TGTGCCAGCAGCCTCCAAGATGGCTACACCTTC
cdr3_aa: CASSLQDGYTF

d_call: -
v_call: TRBV10-2
j_call: TRBJ1-1
clone_size: -
cdr3_nt: TGCGCCAGCATGTTCGGGGGGAACCAAGGAGCTTTCTTT
cdr3_aa: CASMFGGNQGAFF

d_call: -
v_call: TRBV28
j_call: TRBJ1-2
clone_size: -
cdr3_nt: TGTGCCAGCAGTCCACAAACAGGGAGGGGCTACACCTTC
cdr3_aa: CASSPQTGRGYTF

d_call: -
v_call: TRBV27
j_call: TRBJ2-7
clone_size: few
cdr3_nt: TGTGCCAGCAGTTTCTCATCACAGGGCGGCGAGCAGTACTTC
cdr3_aa: CASSFSSQGGEQYF

d_call: -
v_call: TRBV7-9
j_call: TRBJ2-1
clone_size: -
cdr3_nt: TGTGCCAGCAGCCTGAGGGGTGGGCCCGGGATGACCAATGAGCAGTTCTTC
cdr3_aa: CASSLRGGPGMTNEQFF

d_call: -
v_call: TRBV10-3
j_call: TRBJ1-1
clone_size: few
cdr3_nt: TGTGCCATCGGCCGGGGGGGCGGCACTGAAGCTTTCTTT
cdr3_aa: CAIGRGGGTEAFF

d_call: -
v_call: TRBV4-2
j_call: TRBJ2-1
clone_size: -
cdr3_nt: TGTGCCAGCAGCCAAGAGGGTAGCCCGAATGAGCAGTTCTTC
cdr3_aa: CASSQEGSPNEQFF

d_call: -
v_call: TRBV30
j_call: TRBJ2-5
clone_size: -
cdr3_nt: TGTGCCTGGAGCTTAGGGGTGCGGGAAGAGACCCAGTACTTC
cdr3_aa: CAWSLGVREETQYF

d_call: -
v_call: TRBV6-4
j_call: TRBJ2-2
clone_size: -
cdr3_nt: TGTGCCAGCAGTGACAGGGAAGCGGAAACCGGGGAGCTGTTTTTT
cdr3_aa: CASSDREAETGELFF

d_call: -
v_call: TRBV18
j_call: TRBJ1-1
clone_size: few
cdr3_nt: TGTGCCAGCTCACCACCATCCGCATCGACCATGAACACTGAAGCTTTCTTT
cdr3_aa: CASSPPSASTMNTEAFF

d_call: TRBD1
v_call: TRBV15
j_call: TRBJ2-7
clone_size: few
cdr3_nt: TGTGCCACCAGCAGAGATTTTGTACAGGGGGGATACGAGCAGTACTTC
cdr3_aa: CATSRDFVQGGYEQYF

d_call: -
v_call: TRBV11-3
j_call: TRBJ2-3
clone_size: -
cdr3_nt: TGTGCCAGCAGCTTAGGATTAGACAGCACAGATACGCAGTATTTT
cdr3_aa: CASSLGLDSTDTQYF

d_call: -
v_call: TRBV3-1
j_call: TRBJ1-6
clone_size: -
cdr3_nt: TGTGCCAGCAGCCAAGAAGGGAGGGGTTCATCCTATAATTCACCCCTCCACTTT
cdr3_aa: CASSQEGRGSSYNSPLHF

d_call: -
v_call: TRBV4-3
j_call: TRBJ2-5
clone_size: few
cdr3_nt: TGCGCCAGCAGCCAAGATAGACGGGGAGAGACCCAGTACTTC
cdr3_aa: CASSQDRRGETQYF

d_call: TRBD2
v_call: TRBV11-3
j_call: TRBJ2-1
clone_size: -
cdr3_nt: TGTGCCAGCAGCCTCGGGGGGGCCCCCTACAATGAGCAGTTCTTC
cdr3_aa: CASSLGGAPYNEQFF

d_call: -
v_call: TRBV28
j_call: TRBJ2-7
clone_size: -
cdr3_nt: TGTGCCAGCAGCATACAGGTTTACGAGCAGTACTTC
cdr3_aa: CASSIQVYEQYF

d_call: -
v_call: TRBV10-3
j_call: TRBJ2-7
clone_size: -
cdr3_nt: TGTGCCATCAGTGAGTCAACCACGGCCTACGAGCAGTACTTC
cdr3_aa: CAISESTTAYEQYF

d_call: TRBD2
v_call: TRBV19
j_call: TRBJ2-2
clone_size: few
cdr3_nt: TGTGCCAGTAGTCTGCGGGAGAGCCCCCCCGGGGAGCTGTTTTTT
cdr3_aa: CASSLRESPPGELFF

d_call: -
v_call: TRBV29-1
j_call: TRBJ1-1
clone_size: -
cdr3_nt: TGCAGCGTTGAAGTGAATCGAGGTTTGGCAACTGAAGCTTTCTTT
cdr3_aa: CSVEVNRGLATEAFF

d_call: -
v_call: TRBV2
j_call: TRBJ2-7
clone_size: -
cdr3_nt: TGTGCCAGCAGTGAATGGTACTCGACCTACGAGCAGTACTTC
cdr3_aa: CASSEWYSTYEQYF

d_call: -
v_call: TRBV4-1
j_call: TRBJ1-5
clone_size: -
cdr3_nt: TGCGCCAGCAGCCAAGATGAGGGAAGGGGCAATCAGCCCCAGCATTTT
cdr3_aa: CASSQDEGRGNQPQHF

d_call: TRBD1
v_call: TRBV5-6
j_call: TRBJ2-1
clone_size: few
cdr3_nt: TGTGCCAGCAGCTTGCCGGGACAGGGGTTCGATGAGCAGTTCTTC
cdr3_aa: CASSLPGQGFDEQFF